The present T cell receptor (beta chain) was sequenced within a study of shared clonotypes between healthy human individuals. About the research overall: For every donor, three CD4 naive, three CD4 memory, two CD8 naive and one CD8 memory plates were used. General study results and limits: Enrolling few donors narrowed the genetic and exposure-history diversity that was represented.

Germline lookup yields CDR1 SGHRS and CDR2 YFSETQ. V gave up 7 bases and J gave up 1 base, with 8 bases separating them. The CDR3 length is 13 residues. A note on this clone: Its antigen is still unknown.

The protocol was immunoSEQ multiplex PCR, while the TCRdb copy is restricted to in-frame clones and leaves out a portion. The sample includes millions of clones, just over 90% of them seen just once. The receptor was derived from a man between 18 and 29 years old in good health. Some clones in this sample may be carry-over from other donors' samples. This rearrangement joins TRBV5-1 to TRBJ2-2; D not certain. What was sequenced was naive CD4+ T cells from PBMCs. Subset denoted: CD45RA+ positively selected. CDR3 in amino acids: CASLGKNTGELFF. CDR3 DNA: TGCGCCAGCCTGGGCAAGAACACCGGGGAGCTGTTTTTT.